This passage covers 7 T cell receptor beta chains from one sample sequenced in a study of human T cells and chemical hapten exposure. TCRdb recomputed calls from the RACE reads with MiXCR, one row per CDR3 protein. Here the sample spans 35,000 to 50,000 distinct CDR3 sequences, 4.3% being singletons. The time point here: healthy volunteer bleed at 2 weeks. Unfractionated whole blood yielded the extracted total RNA. The material sequenced was whole blood. The receptors stem from a female donor in good health. Some clones in this sample may be carry-over from other donors' samples.

This clonotype was found many times. The chain recombines TRBV29-1 with TRBJ1-1; weak D call: TRBD1 (5 bases). Deletions cut 4 bases from V and 2 bases from J, with 8 bases between. The CDR3 sequence is 12 residues long. Germline assignment: CDR1 SQVTM and CDR2 ANQGSEA. This CDR3 reads CSVGGTNTEAFF. The CDR3 DNA reads as TGCAGCGTTGGAGGGACCAACACTGAAGCTTTCTTT.

This clonotype showed up many times. This chain links TRBV6-5 with TRBJ1-1, with a weak D call TRBD1 (5 bases). Germline CDR1 is MNHEY and CDR2 is SVGAGI. The CDR3 has 19 residues. V shed 2 bases and J shed 4 bases, with 26 bases lying between them. For the CDR3, the DNA is TGTGCCAGCAGTTACCGTACCCCCCTTGACGGCATGGGGGTCACTGAAGCTTTCTTT. As protein: CASSYRTPLDGMGVTEAFF.

Ten or more counts support this clonotype. The chain couples TRBV11-1 to TRBJ2-1; tentative D call: TRBD2 (7 bases). Germline V gene sequence: CDR1 SGHAT, CDR2 FQDESV (reference sequence). The V end lost 1 base, the J end lost 2 bases, and 9 bases lay between the germline ends. This CDR3 is 15 amino acids long. CDR3 sequence: CASSLDGGPYNEQFF. The CDR3 DNA reads as TGTGCCAGCAGCTTAGACGGGGGGCCCTACAATGAGCAGTTCTTC.

This clonotype was seen many times. The J gene is TRBJ2-5, the V gene TRBV11-2; D may be TRBD1 (6 bases). The CDR3 has 13 amino acids. Deletions cut 5 bases from V and 5 bases from J, with 12 bases between. Germline assignment: CDR1 SGHAT and CDR2 FQNNGV. The CDR3 nucleotides read TGTGCCAGCAGCAAACAGGGAAGGGAGACCCAGTACTTC. Translated: CASSKQGRETQYF.

This clonotype has ten or more counts. The chain carries TRBV11-2 and TRBJ2-3; D remains unclear. There are 14 residues in the CDR3. In germline, CDR1 is SGHAT, CDR2 FQNNGV. Trimming pared 3 bases from V and 6 bases from J, leaving 13 bases between. This CDR3 is CASSLARSGDTQYF. The CDR3 coding sequence is TGTGCCAGCAGCTTGGCCCGGTCGGGCGATACGCAGTATTTT. The full variable domain, its missing parts supplied by reference TRBV11-2 and TRBJ2-3, is EAGVAQSPRYKIIEKRQSVAFWCNPISGHATLYWYQQILGQGPKLLIQFQNNGVVDDSQLPKDRFSAERLKGVDSTLKIQPAKLEDSAVYLCASSLARSGDTQYFGPGTRLTVL.

There are many counts of this clonotype. The chain combines TRBV6-2 or TRBV6-3 with TRBJ1-6; TRBD1 is a possible D gene (5 bases). This CDR3 spans 15 amino acids. Germline V gives CDR1 MNHEY, CDR2 SVGEGT. The V gene lost 2 bases and the J gene lost 4 bases, with 9 bases spanning the gap. As DNA, the CDR3 is TGTGCCAGCAGTTACGAGGGGCCTTATAATTCACCCCTCCACTTT. Its protein product is CASSYEGPYNSPLHF.

This clonotype showed up many times. CDR3 region: CASSIDGGYGNTIYF. Here the CDR3 DNA reads TGTGCCAGCAGTATTGATGGGGGATACGGAAACACCATATATTTT. The V and J genes are TRBV12-3 or TRBV12-4 and TRBJ1-3; a weak D match, TRBD1 (5 bases). Trimming removed 5 bases from V and 4 bases from J, with 15 bases in between. The CDR3 spans 15 residues.